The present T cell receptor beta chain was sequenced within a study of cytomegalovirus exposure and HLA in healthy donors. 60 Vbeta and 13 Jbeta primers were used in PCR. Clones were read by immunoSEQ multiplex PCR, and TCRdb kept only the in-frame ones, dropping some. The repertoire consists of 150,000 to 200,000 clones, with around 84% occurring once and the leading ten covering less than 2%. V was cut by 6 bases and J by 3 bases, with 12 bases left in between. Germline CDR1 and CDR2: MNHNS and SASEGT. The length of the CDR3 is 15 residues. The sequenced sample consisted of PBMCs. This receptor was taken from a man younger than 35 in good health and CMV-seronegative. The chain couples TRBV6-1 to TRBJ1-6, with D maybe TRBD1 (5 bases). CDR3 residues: CASRRQNFYNSPLHF. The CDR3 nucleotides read TGTGCCAGCAGGAGACAGAACTTCTATAATTCACCCCTCCACTTT.